The rows below give T cell receptor beta chains drawn from one sample of a study of control samples from healthy donors and cancer patients. Generated by immunoSEQ multiplex PCR, the TCRdb table keeps only in-frame clones and is missing some. The sample holds roughly 130,000 clones, about 88% seen once. The sequencing sample was made of blood. These receptors were taken from a woman aged 25 to 39 in good health. CDR3s include the opening cysteine and the closing phenylalanine or tryptophan. D genes are given only for firm matches. Rows give clone size only sometimes, using once, few, many, or a class for an expanded clone.

abundance	j_gene	d_gene	v_gene	CDR3aa	CDR3nt
NA	TRBJ2-5	NA	TRBV2	CASSVKVRETQYF	TGTGCCAGCAGTGTGAAAGTACGAGAGACCCAGTACTTC
NA	TRBJ1-5	TRBD1	TRBV2	CASTPGGTGASRQPQHF	TGTGCCAGCACTCCAGGCGGGACAGGGGCGTCGCGGCAGCCCCAGCATTTT
few	TRBJ2-1	NA	TRBV24-1	CATSDSRSFSYNEQFF	TGTGCCACCAGTGATTCTCGGAGCTTCTCCTACAATGAGCAGTTCTTC
once	TRBJ1-1	TRBD1	TRBV5-1	CASSSQSGGWEAFF	TGCGCCAGCAGCTCACAATCAGGGGGTTGGGAAGCTTTCTTT
NA	TRBJ1-1	NA	TRBV5-8	CASSWRQNTEAFF	TGTGCCAGCAGCTGGAGACAGAACACTGAAGCTTTCTTT
NA	TRBJ1-5	NA	TRBV18	CASSPRVDQPQHF	TGTGCCAGCTCACCACGGGTTGATCAGCCCCAGCATTTT
once	TRBJ1-6	NA	TRBV27	CASSARATYYNSPLHF	TGTGCCAGCAGTGCCCGGGCGACCTACTATAATTCACCCCTCCACTTT
NA	TRBJ1-6	NA	TRBV30	CAWSPGGNNSPLHF	TGTGCCTGGAGCCCGGGCGGAAATAATTCACCCCTCCACTTT
NA	TRBJ1-5	NA	TRBV19	CASSWYGQSNQPQHF	TGTGCCAGTAGTTGGTACGGACAGAGCAATCAGCCCCAGCATTTT
NA	TRBJ2-2	NA	TRBV5-4	CASSFGAGELFF	TGTGCCAGCAGCTTCGGGGCCGGGGAGCTGTTTTTT
NA	TRBJ2-3	TRBD2	TRBV3-1/TRBV3-2	CASSQQTSGSTDTQYF	TGTGCCAGCAGCCAACAGACTAGCGGGAGCACAGATACGCAGTATTTT
few	TRBJ1-5	NA	TRBV2	CASSGDEGPFSNQPQHF	TGTGCCAGCAGTGGGGATGAGGGGCCATTTAGCAATCAGCCCCAGCATTTT
NA	TRBJ1-1	NA	TRBV30	CAWTQTGGNTEAFF	TGTGCCTGGACCCAGACAGGAGGGAACACTGAAGCTTTCTTT
NA	TRBJ1-2	TRBD1	TRBV19	CASSANRGSNYGYTF	TGTGCCAGTAGTGCAAACAGGGGGTCGAACTATGGCTACACCTTC
NA	TRBJ1-2	NA	TRBV4-2	CASSQGNYGYTF	TGTGCCAGCAGCCAAGGAAACTATGGCTACACCTTC
once	TRBJ1-1	TRBD1	TRBV5-4	CASSPGQGASRNTEAFF	TGTGCCAGCAGTCCCGGACAGGGGGCATCACGGAACACTGAAGCTTTCTTT
NA	TRBJ2-1	TRBD2	TRBV4-2	CASSQDPAGGGDEQFF	TGTGCCAGCAGCCAAGATCCAGCGGGAGGGGGGGATGAGCAGTTCTTC
NA	TRBJ1-4	TRBD1	TRBV5-4	CASSFDRAGEKLFF	TGTGCCAGCAGCTTCGACAGGGCGGGCGAAAAACTGTTTTTT
once	TRBJ2-2	TRBD2	TRBV5-4	CASSGGGASSGELFF	TGTGCCAGCAGCGGGGGAGGGGCCTCTTCCGGGGAGCTGTTTTTT
NA	TRBJ2-1	TRBD2	TRBV19	CASRRAGDHNEQFF	TGTGCCAGTAGACGAGCGGGAGACCACAATGAGCAGTTCTTC
once	TRBJ2-1	NA	TRBV2	CASSAPGQYNEQFF	TGTGCCAGCAGCGCCCCCGGACAGTACAATGAGCAGTTCTTC
NA	TRBJ1-2	TRBD1	TRBV12-3/TRBV12-4	CASTMTGYGYTF	TGTGCCAGCACCATGACAGGGTACGGCTACACCTTC
NA	TRBJ1-1	NA	TRBV6-2/TRBV6-3	CASSYSGASGGLRANTEAFF	TGTGCCAGCAGTTACTCGGGGGCATCGGGGGGCCTAAGGGCGAACACTGAAGCTTTCTTT
NA	TRBJ1-1	TRBD1	TRBV19	CASSPVTGQGTALGEAFF	TGTGCCAGTAGTCCTGTAACGGGACAGGGGACCGCCTTGGGGGAAGCTTTCTTT
NA	TRBJ2-7	NA	TRBV7-6	CASSPSWSGAGEQYF	TGTGCCAGCAGCCCTTCGTGGTCGGGAGCGGGCGAGCAGTACTTC
NA	TRBJ1-4	NA	TRBV28	CASSFRSSGSPTNEKLFF	TGTGCCAGCAGTTTCCGTTCGTCGGGTTCTCCAACTAATGAAAAACTGTTTTTT
NA	TRBJ2-7	TRBD2	TRBV29-1	CSAGGVGLAGAEQYF	TGCAGCGCCGGCGGGGTGGGCCTAGCGGGAGCCGAGCAGTACTTC
once	TRBJ2-2	NA	TRBV28	CASPAPTGELFF	TGTGCCAGTCCAGCCCCCACCGGGGAGCTGTTTTTT
NA	TRBJ2-7	TRBD2	TRBV3-1/TRBV3-2	CASSKQLPLAGSLWEQYF	TGTGCCAGCAGCAAACAACTACCCCTAGCGGGGAGCCTATGGGAGCAGTACTTC
once	TRBJ1-2	NA	TRBV3-1/TRBV3-2	CASSQDWPVGGYTF	TGTGCCAGCAGCCAAGATTGGCCGGTGGGTGGCTACACCTTC
NA	TRBJ1-2	NA	TRBV4-2	CASSQVGTHLMDAF	TGTGCCAGCAGCCAAGTGGGAACCCATTTAATGGACGCCTTC
NA	TRBJ2-3	NA	TRBV5-6	CASSTLSDTQYF	TGTGCCAGCAGCACATTATCCGATACGCAGTATTTT
NA	TRBJ2-1	TRBD2	TRBV6-5	CASSLAGTYNEQFF	TGTGCCAGCAGTTTAGCGGGGACGTACAATGAGCAGTTCTTC
NA	TRBJ2-7	NA	TRBV15	CATRDSSYEQYF	TGTGCCACGCGGGACAGCTCCTACGAGCAGTACTTC
NA	TRBJ2-1	TRBD2	TRBV19	CASSIGFREGWGYNEQFF	TGTGCCAGTAGTATAGGGTTCCGGGAGGGTTGGGGATACAATGAGCAGTTCTTC
NA	TRBJ1-2	NA	TRBV9	CASRRGDNYGYTF	TGTGCCAGCAGGCGTGGGGATAACTATGGCTACACCTTC
NA	TRBJ1-5	TRBD1	TRBV2	CASSDLQGTGQPQHF	TGTGCCAGCAGTGACCTACAGGGGACGGGTCAGCCCCAGCATTTT
NA	TRBJ2-2	NA	TRBV5-1	CASSLGLPNTGELFF	TGCGCCAGCAGCCTTGGACTCCCGAACACCGGGGAGCTGTTTTTT
few	TRBJ1-5	NA	TRBV6-6	CASSYSIFGTQHF	TGTGCCAGCAGTTACTCGATTTTCGGGACCCAGCATTTT
NA	TRBJ2-7	NA	TRBV18	CASSPPGTGRGYEQYF	TGTGCCAGCTCACCACCCGGGACTGGAAGAGGTTACGAGCAGTACTTC
NA	TRBJ2-5	TRBD2	TRBV10-2	CASSESGLAGVDQYF	TGCGCCAGCAGTGAGTCAGGACTAGCGGGAGTGGACCAGTACTTC
once	TRBJ1-1	NA	TRBV2	CASSSYTEAFF	TGTGCCAGCAGCAGTTACACTGAAGCTTTCTTT
NA	TRBJ2-2	TRBD2	TRBV11-3	CASSFSSGKAGELFF	TGTGCCAGCAGCTTTTCTAGCGGGAAGGCCGGGGAGCTGTTTTTT
NA	TRBJ1-3	NA	TRBV25-1	CASSGAGNSGNTIYF	TGTGCCAGCAGTGGAGCCGGAAACTCTGGAAACACCATATATTTT
once	TRBJ2-1	NA	TRBV28	CASTESSGRRGNEQFF	TGTGCCAGCACCGAAAGCTCGGGACGAAGGGGCAATGAGCAGTTCTTC
once	TRBJ2-3	TRBD2	TRBV2	CASSEALAGGTDTQYF	TGTGCCAGCAGTGAAGCGCTAGCGGGAGGGACAGATACGCAGTATTTT
NA	TRBJ1-5	TRBD1	TRBV19	CASSEGQGYSNQPQHF	TGTGCCAGTAGTGAGGGACAGGGTTATAGCAATCAGCCCCAGCATTTT
NA	TRBJ2-5	TRBD2	TRBV15	CATRSGTSGSTETQYF	TGTGCCACCCGCTCCGGGACTAGCGGGAGCACAGAGACCCAGTACTTC
NA	TRBJ2-1	NA	TRBV28	CASSTDVTYNEQFF	TGTGCCAGCAGCACTGACGTTACCTACAATGAGCAGTTCTTC
NA	TRBJ1-3	NA	TRBV6-1	CASSEIPEAGNTIYF	TGTGCCAGCAGTGAAATCCCCGAAGCGGGAAACACCATATATTTT
NA	TRBJ1-2	NA	TRBV3-1/TRBV3-2	CASSQDRVSKRNYGYTF	TGTGCCAGCAGCCAAGATCGGGTTTCAAAGAGGAACTATGGCTACACCTTC
NA	TRBJ2-5	TRBD2	TRBV30	CAWSVSSGIETQYF	TGTGCCTGGAGTGTCTCTAGCGGGATTGAGACCCAGTACTTC
NA	TRBJ1-1	TRBD1	TRBV18	CASARDRGGNTEAFF	TGTGCCAGCGCCCGGGACAGGGGGGGTAACACTGAAGCTTTCTTT
NA	TRBJ2-3	NA	TRBV7-2	CASSLLSRGDTQYF	TGTGCCAGCAGCTTATTGTCCAGGGGAGATACGCAGTATTTT
NA	TRBJ1-2	TRBD1	TRBV5-1	CASSSVDRPTYGYTF	TGCGCCAGCAGCTCGGTGGACAGGCCCACCTATGGCTACACCTTC
NA	TRBJ1-5	NA	TRBV19	CASSIYRATGSNQPQHF	TGTGCCAGTAGTATATACCGGGCCACGGGCAGCAATCAGCCCCAGCATTTT